These 2 T cell receptor beta chains share one sample of origin, sequenced in a study of T cells in tuberculosis (dated 2018 in TCRdb). Receptor amplification or capture employed the immunoSEQ multiplex PCR assay. Not all clones reach the TCRdb copy of this immuneACCESS table, which keeps in-frame sequences only. Checked studies attribute under half of the gap to unresolved V genes and leave the rest unexplained. Recorded for this sample are about 22,000 clones; almost 97% of them occurred a single time. The top ten hold around 6.2% of the sample. Sample: PBMCs. The origin of the receptors is a donor aged 10-29 years with latent tuberculosis or without tuberculosis infection.

As DNA, the CDR3 is TGTGCCAGCAGCTTAGTGGGACAGGGCCATGAGCAGTTCTTC. It codes for CASSLVGQGHEQFF. The rearrangement joins TRBV7-7 to TRBJ2-1; TRBD1 matches at 9 bases. CDR3 length: 14 residues. CDR1 and CDR2 (germline): SSHAT, FNYEAQ (reference sequence). The ends lost 1 base at V and 8 bases at J; junction bases unmatched: 3.

This chain joins TRBV12-5 and TRBJ2-7, with D tentatively TRBD1 (7 bases). Trimming removed 0 bases at V and 3 bases at J, with 24 bases between. From germline, CDR1 is LGHNT and CDR2 FRNRAP. CDR3 length: 19 amino acids. The CDR3 region has the DNA TGTGCTAGTGGTTTGGTATATGGGAGGTCCGGACAGGATAACTACGAGCAGTACTTC. The encoded protein is CASGLVYGRSGQDNYEQYF. Filled out from reference TRBV12-5 and TRBJ2-7, the complete variable domain reads DARVTQTPRHKVTEMGQEVTMRCQPILGHNTVFWYRQTMMQGLELLAYFRNRAPLDDSGMPKDRFSAEMPDATLATLKIQPSEPRDSAVYFCASGLVYGRSGQDNYEQYFGPGTRLTVT.